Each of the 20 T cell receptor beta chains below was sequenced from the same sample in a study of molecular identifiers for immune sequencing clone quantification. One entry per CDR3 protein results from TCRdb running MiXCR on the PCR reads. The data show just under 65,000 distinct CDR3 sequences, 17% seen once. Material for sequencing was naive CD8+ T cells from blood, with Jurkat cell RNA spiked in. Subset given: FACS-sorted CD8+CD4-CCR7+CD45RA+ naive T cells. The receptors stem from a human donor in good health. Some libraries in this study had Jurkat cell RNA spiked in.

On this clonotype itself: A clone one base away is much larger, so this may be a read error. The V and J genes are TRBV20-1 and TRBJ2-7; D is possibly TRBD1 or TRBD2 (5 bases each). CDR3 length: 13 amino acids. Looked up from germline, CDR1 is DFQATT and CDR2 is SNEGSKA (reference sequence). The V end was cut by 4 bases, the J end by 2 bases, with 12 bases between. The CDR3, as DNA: TGCAGTGCTAAGGGACGGGACCCCTACGAGCAGTACTTC. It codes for CSAKGRDPYEQYF.

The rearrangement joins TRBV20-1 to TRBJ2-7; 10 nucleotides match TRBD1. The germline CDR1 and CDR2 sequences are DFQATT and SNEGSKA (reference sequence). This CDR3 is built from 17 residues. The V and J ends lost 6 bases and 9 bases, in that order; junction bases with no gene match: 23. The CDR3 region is CSATRGQGLSSGFLQYF. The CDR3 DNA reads TGCAGTGCCACTCGGGGACAGGGGTTGTCTAGCGGGTTCCTGCAGTACTTC.

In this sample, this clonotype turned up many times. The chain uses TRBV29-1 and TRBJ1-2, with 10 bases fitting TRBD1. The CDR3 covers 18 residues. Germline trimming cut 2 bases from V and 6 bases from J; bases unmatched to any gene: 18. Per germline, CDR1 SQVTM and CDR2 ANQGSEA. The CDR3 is CSVENGNSGTGVLDGYTF. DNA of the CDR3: TGCAGCGTTGAAAATGGAAACTCCGGGACAGGGGTATTAGATGGCTACACCTTC.

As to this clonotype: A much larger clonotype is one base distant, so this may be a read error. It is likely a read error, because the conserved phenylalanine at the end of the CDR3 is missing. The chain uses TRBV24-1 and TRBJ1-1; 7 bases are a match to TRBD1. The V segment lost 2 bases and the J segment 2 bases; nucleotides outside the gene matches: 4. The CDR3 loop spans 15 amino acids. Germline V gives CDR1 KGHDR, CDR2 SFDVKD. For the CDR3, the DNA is TGTGCCACCAGTGATTCCGGGACAGCTAACACTGAAGCTTTCTCT. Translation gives CATSDSGTANTEAFS.

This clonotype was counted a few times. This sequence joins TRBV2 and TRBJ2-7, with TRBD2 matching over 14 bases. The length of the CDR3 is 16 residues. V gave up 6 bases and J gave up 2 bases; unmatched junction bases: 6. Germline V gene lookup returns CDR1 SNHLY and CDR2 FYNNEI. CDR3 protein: CASREGLAGEAYEQYF. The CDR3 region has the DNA TGTGCCAGCAGGGAGGGACTAGCGGGAGAAGCCTACGAGCAGTACTTC.

CDR3 bases: TGTGCCAGCAGCTTATTTGGTGAAGATACGCAGTATTTT. This gives the protein CASSLFGEDTQYF. V gene TRBV11-2 combines with J gene TRBJ2-3; D unclear. V lost 2 bases to trimming and J lost 5 bases, with 8 bases between them. The germline CDR1 and CDR2 sequences are SGHAT and FQNNGV. This CDR3 is built from 13 residues.

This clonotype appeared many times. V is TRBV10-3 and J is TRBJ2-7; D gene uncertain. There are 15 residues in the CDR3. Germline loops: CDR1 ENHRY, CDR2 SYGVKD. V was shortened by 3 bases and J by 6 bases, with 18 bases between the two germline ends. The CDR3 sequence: CAISDPSFSVCEQYF. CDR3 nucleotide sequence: TGTGCCATCAGTGACCCCAGTTTTTCCGTGTGCGAGCAGTACTTC.

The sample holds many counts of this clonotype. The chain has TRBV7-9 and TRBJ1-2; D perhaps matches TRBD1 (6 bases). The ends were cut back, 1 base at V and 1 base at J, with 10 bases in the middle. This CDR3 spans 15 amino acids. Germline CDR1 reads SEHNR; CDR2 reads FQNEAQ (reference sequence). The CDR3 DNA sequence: TGTGCCAGCAGCTTAGGGACAGCAATTAACTATGGCTACACCTTC. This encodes CASSLGTAINYGYTF.

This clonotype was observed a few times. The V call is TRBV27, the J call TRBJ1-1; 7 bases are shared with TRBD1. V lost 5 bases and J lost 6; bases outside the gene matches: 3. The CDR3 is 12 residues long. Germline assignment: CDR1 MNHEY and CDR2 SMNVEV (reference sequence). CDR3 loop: CASSTGTAEAFF. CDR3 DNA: TGTGCCAGCAGTACCGGGACAGCTGAAGCTTTCTTT.

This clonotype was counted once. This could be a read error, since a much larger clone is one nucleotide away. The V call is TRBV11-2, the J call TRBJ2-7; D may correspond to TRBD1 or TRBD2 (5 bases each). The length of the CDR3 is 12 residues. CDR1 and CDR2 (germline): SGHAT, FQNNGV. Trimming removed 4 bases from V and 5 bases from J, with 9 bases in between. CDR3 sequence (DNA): TGTGCCAGCAGCTCGGGGCTCGACGAGCAGTACTTC. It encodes CASSSGLDEQYF.

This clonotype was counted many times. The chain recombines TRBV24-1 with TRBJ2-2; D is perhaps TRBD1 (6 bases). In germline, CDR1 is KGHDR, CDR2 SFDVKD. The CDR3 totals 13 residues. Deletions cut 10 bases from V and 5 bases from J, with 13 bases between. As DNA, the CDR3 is TGTGCCACGTCACAGGGTCTGACCGGGGAGCTGTTTTTT. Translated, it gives CATSQGLTGELFF.

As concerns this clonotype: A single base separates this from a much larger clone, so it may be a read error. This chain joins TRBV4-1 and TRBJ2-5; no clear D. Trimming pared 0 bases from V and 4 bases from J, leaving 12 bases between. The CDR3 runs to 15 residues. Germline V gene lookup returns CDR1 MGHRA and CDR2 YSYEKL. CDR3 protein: CASSQDTLTPETQYF. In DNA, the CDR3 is TGCGCCAGCAGCCAAGATACCCTAACCCCAGAGACCCAGTACTTC.

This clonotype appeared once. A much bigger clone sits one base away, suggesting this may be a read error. The CDR3 region has the DNA TGTGCCAGCAGCGCGGGGGCGGTGGGCTACGAGCAGTACTTC. Translated: CASSAGAVGYEQYF. V is TRBV9 and J is TRBJ2-7, with D perhaps TRBD1 or TRBD2 (6 bases each). This CDR3 has 14 residues. In germline, CDR1 is SGDLS, CDR2 YYNGEE. V lost 3 bases, J lost 3 bases, and 13 bases lay in between.

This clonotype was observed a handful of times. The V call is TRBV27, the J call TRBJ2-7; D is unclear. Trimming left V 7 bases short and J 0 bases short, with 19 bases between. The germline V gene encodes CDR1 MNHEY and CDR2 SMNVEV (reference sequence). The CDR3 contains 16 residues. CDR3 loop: CASMEIGVPSSYEQYF. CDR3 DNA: TGTGCCAGCATGGAAATTGGGGTTCCCAGCTCCTACGAGCAGTACTTC.

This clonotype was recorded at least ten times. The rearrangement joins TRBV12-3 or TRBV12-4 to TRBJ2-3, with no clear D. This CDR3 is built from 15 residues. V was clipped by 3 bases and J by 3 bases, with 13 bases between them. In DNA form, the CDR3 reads TGTGCCAGCAGTTTCCCGGAACAAGGGACAGATACGCAGTATTTT. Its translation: CASSFPEQGTDTQYF.

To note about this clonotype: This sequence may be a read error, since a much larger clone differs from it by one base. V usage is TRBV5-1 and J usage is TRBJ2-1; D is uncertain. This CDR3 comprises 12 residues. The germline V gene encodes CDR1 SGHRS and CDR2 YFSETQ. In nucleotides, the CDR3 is TGCGCCAGCAGCTTGGCTAGTCACGAGCAGCTCTTC. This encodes CASSLASHEQLF.

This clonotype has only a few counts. For the CDR3, the DNA is TGTGCCAGCAGTTTATCCCCCCTCGGGAACACTGAAGCTTTCTTT. The encoded protein is CASSLSPLGNTEAFF. This chain uses TRBV12-3 or TRBV12-4 with TRBJ1-1; D gene ambiguous. The CDR3 extends over 15 amino acids. V lost 2 bases, J lost 1 base, and 11 bases lay in between.

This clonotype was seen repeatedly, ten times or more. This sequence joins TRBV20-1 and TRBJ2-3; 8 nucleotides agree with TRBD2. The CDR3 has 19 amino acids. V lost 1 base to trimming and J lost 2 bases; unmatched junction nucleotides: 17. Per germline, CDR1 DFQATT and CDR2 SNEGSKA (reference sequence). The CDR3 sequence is CSARVPLEGGRPNTDTQYF. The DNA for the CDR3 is TGCAGTGCTAGAGTCCCTCTTGAGGGCGGGAGGCCCAACACAGATACGCAGTATTTT.

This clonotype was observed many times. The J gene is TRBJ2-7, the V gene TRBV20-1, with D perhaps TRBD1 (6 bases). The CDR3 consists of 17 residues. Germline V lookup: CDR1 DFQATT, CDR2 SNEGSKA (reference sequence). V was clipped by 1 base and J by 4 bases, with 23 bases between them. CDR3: CSARGHYGQRLTYEQYF. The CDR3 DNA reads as TGCAGTGCTAGAGGCCACTACGGACAGCGCCTGACGTACGAGCAGTACTTC.

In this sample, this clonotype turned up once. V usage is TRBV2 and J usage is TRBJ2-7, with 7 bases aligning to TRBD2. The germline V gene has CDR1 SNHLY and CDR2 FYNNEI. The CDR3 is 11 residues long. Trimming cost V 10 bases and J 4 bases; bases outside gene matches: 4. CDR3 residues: CATLAEYEQYF. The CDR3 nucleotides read TGTGCCACGCTAGCGGAATACGAGCAGTACTTC.